This T cell receptor beta chain was observed in a study of T-cell memory formation after mild COVID-19. Study-level findings and limits: CD4+ bias marked clones expanding day 15 to 37, unlike balanced contracting clones.

The count of this clonotype is one. Its antigen remains unidentified. There are 12 residues in the CDR3. The germline V gene encodes CDR1 LNHDA and CDR2 SQIVND (reference sequence). Trimming pared 7 bases from V and 5 bases from J, leaving 11 bases between. The authors produced TCR alpha and TCR beta cDNA libraries with sample barcodes and UMIs by 5'RACE using constant-segment primers. TCRdb re-called the 5' RACE reads through MiXCR, storing one row per CDR3 protein. The top ten clones hold around 45% of a sample with approximately 100,000 distinct CDR3 sequences, 25% of them seen once. The source is a man aged 18 to 30 who had mild COVID-19 (a few samples of this study predate the infection). Cell type and time point are not known. The gene calls are TRBV19 and TRBJ1-2; D might be TRBD1 (5 bases). The specimen sequenced was PBMCs or a T cell subset sorted from them (not recorded which). The DNA for the CDR3 is TGTGCCAGTACCGCAGGACAATATGGCTACACCTTC. It codes for CASTAGQYGYTF.